The clone carrying this T cell receptor beta chain was seen repeatedly, ten times or more. Its antigen is still unknown. Looked up from germline, CDR1 is SGHTA and CDR2 is FQGNSA. Trimming left V 11 bases short and J 5 bases short, with 17 bases between. This CDR3 spans 13 amino acids. TCRdb called the reads again in MiXCR, with one record for every CDR3 protein. The profile shows 200,000 to 300,000 distinct CDR3 sequences, approximately 10% of them singletons. This sample stems from a study of T cell repertoires in cytomegalovirus infection. Study-level background: Public TCR beta signatures were indicative of both CMV infection and a matching HLA type. Regarding the study as a whole: Ex vivo responses were dominated by HLA-C-restricted CMV-specific TCR beta clonotypes.

The J gene is TRBJ2-3, the V gene TRBV7-2; D gene unclear. The sequencing sample was made of PBMCs. This sequence originates from a human donor in good health (CMV status not recorded). Some clones in this sample may be carry-over from other donors' samples. In DNA, the CDR3 is TGTGCCTCGGGTTGGGCAGACAAAGATACGCAGTATTTT. The encoded protein is CASGWADKDTQYF.